This paragraph covers one T cell receptor beta chain sequence. Its antigen is still unknown. The source of the sample is a study of shared clonotypes between healthy human individuals. Study findings and constraints: Large sequencing depth failed to make sorted-subset sequencing complete, rarefaction showed.

The CDR3 contains 15 residues. V shed 0 bases and J shed 6 bases, with 15 bases lying between them. CDR1 MNHNS and CDR2 SASEGT come from the germline V gene. Sequencing used immunoSEQ multiplex PCR; TCRdb keeps in-frame clones, though not all of them. The data hold about 2.4 million clones, with approximately 92% observed a single time. The sequenced material came from naive CD4+ T cells sorted from blood. Subset in this sample: CD45RA+ positively selected. The TCR was taken from a man aged 18 to 35 in good health. The rearrangement links TRBV6-1 to TRBJ2-7, with D perhaps given as TRBD1 or TRBD2 (6 bases each). The DNA for the CDR3 is TGTGCCAGCAGTGAAGCCCCGTTCGGGGGCAGCGAGCAGTACTTC. It encodes CASSEAPFGGSEQYF.